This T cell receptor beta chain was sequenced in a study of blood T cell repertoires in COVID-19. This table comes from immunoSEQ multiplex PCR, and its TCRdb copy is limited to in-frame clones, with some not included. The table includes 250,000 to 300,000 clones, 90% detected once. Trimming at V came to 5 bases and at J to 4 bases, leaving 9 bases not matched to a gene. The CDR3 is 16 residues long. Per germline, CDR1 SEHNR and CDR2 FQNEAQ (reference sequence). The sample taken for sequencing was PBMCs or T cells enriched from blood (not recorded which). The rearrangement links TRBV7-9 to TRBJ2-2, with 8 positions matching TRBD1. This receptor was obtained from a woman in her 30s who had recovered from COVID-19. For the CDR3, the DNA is TGTGCCAGCAGCCATTGGACAGGGCTGGGCACCGGGGAGCTGTTTTTT. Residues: CASSHWTGLGTGELFF.